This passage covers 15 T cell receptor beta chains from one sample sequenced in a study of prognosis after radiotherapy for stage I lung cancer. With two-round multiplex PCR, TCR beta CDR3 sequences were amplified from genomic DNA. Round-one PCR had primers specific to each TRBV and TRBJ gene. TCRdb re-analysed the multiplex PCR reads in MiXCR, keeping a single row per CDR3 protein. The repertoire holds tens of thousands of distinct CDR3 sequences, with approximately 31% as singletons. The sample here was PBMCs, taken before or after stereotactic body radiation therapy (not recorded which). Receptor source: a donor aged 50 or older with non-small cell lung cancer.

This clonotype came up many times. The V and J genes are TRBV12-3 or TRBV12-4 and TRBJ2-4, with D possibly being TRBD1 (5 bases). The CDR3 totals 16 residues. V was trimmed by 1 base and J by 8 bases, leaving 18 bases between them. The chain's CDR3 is CASSLDSGRAVDIQYF. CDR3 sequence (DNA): TGTGCCAGCAGTTTAGATTCCGGCAGGGCCGTAGACATTCAGTACTTC.

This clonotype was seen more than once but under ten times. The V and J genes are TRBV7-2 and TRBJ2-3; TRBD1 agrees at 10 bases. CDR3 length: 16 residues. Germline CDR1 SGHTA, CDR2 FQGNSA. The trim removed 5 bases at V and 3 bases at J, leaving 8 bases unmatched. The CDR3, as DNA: TGTGCCAGCAGCCTCCGGACAGGGGGACCTACAGATACGCAGTATTTT. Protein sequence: CASSLRTGGPTDTQYF.

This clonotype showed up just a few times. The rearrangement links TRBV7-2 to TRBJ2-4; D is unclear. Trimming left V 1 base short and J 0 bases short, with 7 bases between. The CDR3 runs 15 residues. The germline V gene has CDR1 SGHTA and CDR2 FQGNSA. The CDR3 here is CASSLVPKAKNIQYF. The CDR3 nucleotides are TGTGCCAGCAGCTTAGTACCGAAAGCCAAAAACATTCAGTACTTC.

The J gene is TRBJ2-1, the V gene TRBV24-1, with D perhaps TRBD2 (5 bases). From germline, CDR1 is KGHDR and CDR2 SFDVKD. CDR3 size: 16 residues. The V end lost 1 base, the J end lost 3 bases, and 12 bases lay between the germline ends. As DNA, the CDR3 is TGTGCCACCAGTGATTTACACTATCGGGACTACAATGAGCAGTTCTTC. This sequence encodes CATSDLHYRDYNEQFF.

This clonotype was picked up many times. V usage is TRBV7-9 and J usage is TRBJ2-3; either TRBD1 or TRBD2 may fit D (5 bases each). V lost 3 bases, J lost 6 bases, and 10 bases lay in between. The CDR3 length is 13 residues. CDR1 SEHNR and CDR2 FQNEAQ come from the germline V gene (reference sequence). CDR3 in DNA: TGTGCCAGCAGCTTTCCCCGGGGCGATACGCAGTATTTT. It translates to CASSFPRGDTQYF.

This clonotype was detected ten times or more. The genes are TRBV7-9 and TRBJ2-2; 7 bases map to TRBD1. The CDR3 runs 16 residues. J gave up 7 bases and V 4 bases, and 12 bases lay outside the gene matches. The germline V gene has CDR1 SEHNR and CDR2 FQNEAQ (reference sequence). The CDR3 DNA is TGTGCCAGCAGCTCAGACAGGGCCGAGGTCGTCGGGGAGCTGTTTTTT. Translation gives CASSSDRAEVVGELFF. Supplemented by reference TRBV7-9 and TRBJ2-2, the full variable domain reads DTGVSQNPRHKITKRGQNVTFRCDPISEHNRLYWYRQTLGQGPEFLTYFQNEAQLEKSRLLSDRFSAERPKGSFSTLEIQRTEQGDSAMYLCASSSDRAEVVGELFFGEGSRLTVL.

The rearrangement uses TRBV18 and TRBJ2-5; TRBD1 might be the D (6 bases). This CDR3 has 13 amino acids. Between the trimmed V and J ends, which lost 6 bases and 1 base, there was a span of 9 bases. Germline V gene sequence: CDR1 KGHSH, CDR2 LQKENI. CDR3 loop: CASSGTLQETQYF. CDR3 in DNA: TGTGCCAGCTCCGGGACACTCCAAGAGACCCAGTACTTC.

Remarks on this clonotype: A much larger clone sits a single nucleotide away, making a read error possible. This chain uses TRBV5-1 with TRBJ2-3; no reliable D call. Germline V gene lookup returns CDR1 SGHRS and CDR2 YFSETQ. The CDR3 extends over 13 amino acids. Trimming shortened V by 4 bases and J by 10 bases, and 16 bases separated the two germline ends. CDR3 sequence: CASSQNSFDAQYF. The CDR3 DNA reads TGCGCCAGCAGCCAAAATTCGTTTGATGCGCAGTATTTT.

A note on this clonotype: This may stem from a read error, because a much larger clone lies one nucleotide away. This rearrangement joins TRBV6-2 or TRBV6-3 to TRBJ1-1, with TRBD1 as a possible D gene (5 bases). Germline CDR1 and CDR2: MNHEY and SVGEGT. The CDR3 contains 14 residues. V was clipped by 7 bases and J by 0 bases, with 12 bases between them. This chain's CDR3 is CASNRGPLNTEAFF. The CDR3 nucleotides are TGTGCCAGCAATAGGGGCCCCTTGAACACTGAAGCTTTCTTT.

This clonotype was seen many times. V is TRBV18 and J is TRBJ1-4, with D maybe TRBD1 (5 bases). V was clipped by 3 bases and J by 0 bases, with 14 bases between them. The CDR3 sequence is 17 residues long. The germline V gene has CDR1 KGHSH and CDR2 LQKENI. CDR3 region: CASSPMQGIATNEKLFF. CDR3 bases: TGTGCCAGCTCACCGATGCAGGGTATTGCAACTAATGAAAAACTGTTTTTT. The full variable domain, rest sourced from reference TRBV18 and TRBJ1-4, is NAGVMQNPRHLVRRRGQEARLRCSPMKGHSHVYWYRQLPEEGLKFMVYLQKENIIDESGMPKERFSAEFPKEGPSILRIQQVVRGDSAAYFCASSPMQGIATNEKLFFGSGTQLSVL.

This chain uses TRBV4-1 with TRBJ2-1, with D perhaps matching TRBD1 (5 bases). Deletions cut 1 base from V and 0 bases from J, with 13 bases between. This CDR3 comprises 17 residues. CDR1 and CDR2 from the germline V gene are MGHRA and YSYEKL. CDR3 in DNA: TGCGCCAGCAGCCAAGGAACAGGCAGGAGCTCCTACAATGAGCAGTTCTTC. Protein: CASSQGTGRSSYNEQFF.

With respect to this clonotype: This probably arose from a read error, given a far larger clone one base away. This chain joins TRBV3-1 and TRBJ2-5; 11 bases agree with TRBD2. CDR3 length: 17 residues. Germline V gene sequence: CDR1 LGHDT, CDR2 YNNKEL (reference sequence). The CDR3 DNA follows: TGTGCCAGCAGCCAAGCTAATCTAGCGGGAGGATACAATGAGCTGTTCTTC. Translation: CASSQANLAGGYNELFF.

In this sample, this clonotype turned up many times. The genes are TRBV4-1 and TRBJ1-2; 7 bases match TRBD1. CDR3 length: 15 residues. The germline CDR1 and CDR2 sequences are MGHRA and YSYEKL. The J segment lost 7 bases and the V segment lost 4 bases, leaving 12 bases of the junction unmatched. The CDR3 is CASSPKGLGGLGYTF. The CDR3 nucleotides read TGCGCCAGCAGCCCGAAGGGATTAGGGGGCCTTGGCTACACCTTC.

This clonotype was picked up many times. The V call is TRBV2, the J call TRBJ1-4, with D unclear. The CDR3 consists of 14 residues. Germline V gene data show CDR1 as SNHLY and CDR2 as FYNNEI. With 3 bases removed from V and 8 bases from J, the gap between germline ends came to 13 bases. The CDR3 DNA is TGTGCCAGCAGTGAGTCCTGGCGGGTGGAAAAACTGTTTTTT. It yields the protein CASSESWRVEKLFF.

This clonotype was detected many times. CDR3 bases: TGTGCCAGCTCGTTCAGGGGTTACGAGCAGTACTTC. Translated, it gives CASSFRGYEQYF. J is TRBJ2-7 and V is TRBV18, with a tentative D call TRBD1 (6 bases). Germline lookup yields CDR1 KGHSH and CDR2 LQKENI. Trimming removed 6 bases at V and 4 bases at J, with 10 bases between. This CDR3 is built from 12 residues.